Listed below are T cell receptor beta chains from one sample, sequenced in a study of control samples from healthy donors and cancer patients. The assay was immunoSEQ multiplex PCR, and TCRdb's table has in-frame clones only and misses some. The sample has 70,000 to 90,000 clones; around 95% are singletons. The sample was blood. The receptor set was obtained from a woman between 40 and 55 years old in good health. CDR3s include the opening cysteine and the closing phenylalanine or tryptophan. A D gene is named only where the DNA matches it firmly. Clone sizes are given selectively: once, few, many, or a class where the clone is expanded.

V,J,D,size,DNA,CDR3
TRBV4-2,TRBJ1-5,TRBD1,-,TGTGCCAGCAGCCAGGAGGACAGGCGAAATCAGCCCCAGCATTTT,CASSQEDRRNQPQHF
TRBV6-4,TRBJ2-1,TRBD1,-,TGTGCCAGCAGCATTCTTCCAGGGGGTAATAATGAGCAGTTCTTC,CASSILPGGNNEQFF
TRBV7-2,TRBJ2-1,-,-,TGTGCCAGCAGCTTCGTCACGGACCCTTCCTACAATGAGCAGTTCTTC,CASSFVTDPSYNEQFF
TRBV28,TRBJ2-7,-,-,TGTGCCAGCACCGACGGAGACGAGCAGTACTTC,CASTDGDEQYF
TRBV6-2/TRBV6-3,TRBJ1-4,-,-,TGTGCCAGCAGCCAGCCAGGCGGAAAACTGTTTTTT,CASSQPGGKLFF
TRBV4-1,TRBJ2-7,TRBD2,-,TGCGCCAGCAGCACTCTAGCGGGAGTTGATGACGAGCAGTACTTC,CASSTLAGVDDEQYF
TRBV5-1,TRBJ2-7,-,-,TGCGCCAGCAGCTCCCCGGACAGTTTGAGCTCCTACGAGCAGTACTTC,CASSSPDSLSSYEQYF
TRBV2,TRBJ1-3,-,-,TGTGCCAGCAGTATACAGAGCTCTGGAAACACCATATATTTT,CASSIQSSGNTIYF
TRBV13,TRBJ2-2,-,-,TGTGCCAGCAGCATAGAAGCCACCGGGGAGCTGTTTTTT,CASSIEATGELFF
TRBV7-2,TRBJ2-1,-,-,TGTGCCAGCAGCTACTGGCCCCCCGGGAGATACAATGAGCAGTTCTTC,CASSYWPPGRYNEQFF
TRBV29-1,TRBJ1-2,TRBD1,-,TGCAGCGCCAGATTCACGGACAGGGGGTTAGCTAACTATGGCTACACCTTC,CSARFTDRGLANYGYTF
TRBV12-5,TRBJ2-2,-,once,TGTGCTAGTGGGCCCTCAAGGACGAAGACCGGGGAGCTGTTTTTT,CASGPSRTKTGELFF
TRBV3-1/TRBV3-2,TRBJ1-4,-,-,TGTGCCAGCAGCCTGACACGGGAAAAACTGTTTTTT,CASSLTREKLFF
TRBV25-1,TRBJ1-6,-,-,TGTGCCAGCAGTCCCACGGGGCAGGGATGGGCCAATAATTCACCCCTCCACTTT,CASSPTGQGWANNSPLHF
TRBV18,TRBJ1-5,-,-,TGTGCCAGCTCACCAGGACACCCCAGGCAGCCCCAGCATTTT,CASSPGHPRQPQHF
TRBV18,TRBJ2-2,TRBD1,-,TGTGCCAGCTCACCTCGACAGGGAATGAACACCGGGGAGCTGTTTTTT,CASSPRQGMNTGELFF
TRBV5-1,TRBJ1-2,-,-,TGCGCCAGCAGCTTGGCGGCAGGGGATGGCTACACCTTC,CASSLAAGDGYTF
TRBV5-4,TRBJ1-2,-,-,TGTGCCAGCAGCTTGGTTGGTAACTATGGCTACACCTTC,CASSLVGNYGYTF
TRBV7-8,TRBJ1-2,-,-,TGTGCCAGCAGCTTGGGCCGACAGGACTATGGCTACACCTTC,CASSLGRQDYGYTF
TRBV7-9,TRBJ1-2,TRBD1,-,TGTGCCAGCAGTTACGGGACAGCGCTAAGGGGCTACACCTTC,CASSYGTALRGYTF
TRBV7-3,TRBJ2-2,-,-,TGTGCCAGCAGCTCCCGAGGGTGGGACACCGGGGAGCTGTTTTTT,CASSSRGWDTGELFF
TRBV9,TRBJ2-4,-,once,TGTGCCAGCAGCGTAGGTCTGGGAGATGTGGAAAACATTCAGTACTTC,CASSVGLGDVENIQYF
TRBV6-5,TRBJ1-6,TRBD1,-,TGTGCCAGCAAAGGACAGGCTTACTATAATTCACCCCTCCACTTT,CASKGQAYYNSPLHF
TRBV10-3,TRBJ2-3,TRBD2,-,TGTGCCATCAGTCCGCGGACTAGCGGGGCGAACACAGATACGCAGTATTTT,CAISPRTSGANTDTQYF
TRBV30,TRBJ1-6,-,-,TGTGCCTGGAGTTTCAGGGGATTAAATAATTCACCCCTCCACTTT,CAWSFRGLNNSPLHF
TRBV11-2,TRBJ1-5,-,-,TGTGCCAGCAGCTCAAGACAGAATCAGCCCCAGCATTTT,CASSSRQNQPQHF
TRBV7-8,TRBJ2-5,-,-,TGTGCCAGCAGCTCCGGACAGAAAGAGACCCAGTACTTC,CASSSGQKETQYF
TRBV6-4,TRBJ1-6,-,-,TGTGCCAGCAGTGAGTCGGGACAACCCAATTCACCCCTCCACTTT,CASSESGQPNSPLHF
TRBV10-1,TRBJ2-3,TRBD2,-,TGCGCCACCTCTAGCGGGGAAGTAATTGATACGCAGTATTTT,CATSSGEVIDTQYF
TRBV4-2,TRBJ1-3,TRBD1,-,TGTGCCAGCAGCCAAGAGAGGACAGGGTTATCTGGAAACACCATATATTTT,CASSQERTGLSGNTIYF
TRBV19,TRBJ1-2,-,once,TGTGCCAGTAGTATCCGAACAGTCCCCGGGGACTATGGCTACACCTTC,CASSIRTVPGDYGYTF
TRBV5-6,TRBJ2-2,TRBD1,once,TGTGCCAGCAGCGGTCGGACAGGGTCCGGGGAGCTGTTTTTT,CASSGRTGSGELFF
TRBV3-1/TRBV3-2,TRBJ1-3,TRBD1,-,TGTGCCAGCAGCCAAGACTGGACAGGGCGAAACACCATATATTTT,CASSQDWTGRNTIYF
TRBV19,TRBJ2-4,-,-,TGTGCCAGTAGTATAGTAGGGACAAGAAGGTCCAAAAACATTCAGTACTTC,CASSIVGTRRSKNIQYF
TRBV10-3,TRBJ1-2,TRBD1,once,TGTGCCATCAGTGAGTCTGGACAGGGCTATGGCTACACCTTC,CAISESGQGYGYTF
TRBV5-1,TRBJ2-1,TRBD2,-,TGCGCCAGCAGCTTCCTAGCGGGAGCCCACAATGAGCAGTTCTTC,CASSFLAGAHNEQFF
TRBV6-4,TRBJ2-6,-,-,TGTGCCAGCAGTGACTCTAGCTCTGGGGCCAACGTCCTGACTTTC,CASSDSSSGANVLTF
TRBV7-9,TRBJ2-1,-,-,TGTGCCAGCAGCTTGCCCCTAAACCACAATGAGCAGTTCTTC,CASSLPLNHNEQFF
TRBV7-8,TRBJ1-6,TRBD1,-,TGTGCCAGCAGCTTAACCCAGGGGGAAGGAAATTCACCCCTCCACTTT,CASSLTQGEGNSPLHF
TRBV27,TRBJ1-5,-,-,TGTGCCAGCGGTAGGGAGGTTAATCAGCCCCAGCATTTT,CASGREVNQPQHF
TRBV4-1,TRBJ2-7,TRBD1,once,TGCGCCAGCAGCCTCCAGACAGGGTTTAACGAGCAGTACTTC,CASSLQTGFNEQYF
TRBV4-3,TRBJ1-6,-,-,TGCGCCAGCAGCCAAGATATCACAGCCTATAATTCACCCCTCCACTTT,CASSQDITAYNSPLHF
TRBV6-6,TRBJ1-1,-,-,TGTGCCAGCAGTCTAGTCCCCTATGCCGGGGCAAAGAACACTGAAGCTTTCTTT,CASSLVPYAGAKNTEAFF
TRBV6-1,TRBJ2-3,TRBD1,-,TGTGCCAGCAGTGATTACAAACAGGGGTCCCCGATGGCGTTT,CASSDYKQGSPMAF
TRBV6-5,TRBJ1-2,TRBD1,-,TGTGCCAGCAGGGACGGACAGGGCAAAACCTATGGCTACACCTTC,CASRDGQGKTYGYTF
TRBV11-2,TRBJ2-1,-,-,TGTGCCAGCAGCTTTAGTCAAGGGCTGAATGAGCAGTTCTTC,CASSFSQGLNEQFF
TRBV6-5,TRBJ1-1,TRBD1,-,TGTGCCAGCAGGGTTCCAGGGGGCACTGAAGCTTTCTTT,CASRVPGGTEAFF
TRBV12-5,TRBJ2-7,-,-,TGTGCTAGTGGTTTGGTGTACGAGCAGTACTTC,CASGLVYEQYF
TRBV28,TRBJ1-2,-,once,TGTGCCAGCAGCTGGGGGACTCATGGCTACACCTTC,CASSWGTHGYTF
TRBV14,TRBJ1-5,-,-,TGTGCCAGCAGCCAAGATGGGGTACAGCCCCAGCATTTT,CASSQDGVQPQHF
TRBV10-3,TRBJ2-1,-,-,TGTGCCATCAGGGCCGGGGTCGGCAATGAGCAGTTCTTC,CAIRAGVGNEQFF
TRBV7-6,TRBJ1-3,TRBD1,-,TGTGCCAGCAGGCCCGGGACAGGGGCAAACACCATATATTTT,CASRPGTGANTIYF
TRBV4-2,TRBJ1-4,-,-,TGTGCCAGCAGCGACGGGGAGGGAGATGAAAAACTGTTTTTT,CASSDGEGDEKLFF
TRBV28,TRBJ2-3,-,-,TGTGCCAGCAGTTTATTACTTAGGACAGATACGCAGTATTTT,CASSLLLRTDTQYF
TRBV7-8,TRBJ2-7,-,-,TGTGCCAGCAGCTTCTTTCAGGGACCGAACTACGAGCAGTACTTC,CASSFFQGPNYEQYF
TRBV15,TRBJ2-7,-,-,TGTGCCACCAGCAGAGTAGGGGAAGGCGAGCAGTACTTC,CATSRVGEGEQYF
TRBV18,TRBJ2-1,-,-,TGTGCCAGCTCGTTCCGGGATGGTGCCAATGAGCAGTTCTTC,CASSFRDGANEQFF